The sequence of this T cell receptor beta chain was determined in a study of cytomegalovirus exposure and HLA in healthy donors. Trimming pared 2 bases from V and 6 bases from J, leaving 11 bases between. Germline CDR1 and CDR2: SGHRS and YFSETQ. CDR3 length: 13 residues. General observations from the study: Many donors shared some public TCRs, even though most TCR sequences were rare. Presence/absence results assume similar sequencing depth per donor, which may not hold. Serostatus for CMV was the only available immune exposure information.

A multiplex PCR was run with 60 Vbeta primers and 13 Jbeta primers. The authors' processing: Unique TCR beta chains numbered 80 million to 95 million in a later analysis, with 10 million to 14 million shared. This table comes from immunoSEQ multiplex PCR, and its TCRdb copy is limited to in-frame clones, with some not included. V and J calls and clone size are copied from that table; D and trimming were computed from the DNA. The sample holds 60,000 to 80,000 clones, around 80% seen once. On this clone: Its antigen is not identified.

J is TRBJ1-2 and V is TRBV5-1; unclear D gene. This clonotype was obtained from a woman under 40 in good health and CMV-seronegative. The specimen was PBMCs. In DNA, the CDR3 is TGCGCCAGCAGCTTCTCCGGGGAGGATGGCTACACCTTC. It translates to CASSFSGEDGYTF.